Listed below are T cell receptor beta chains from one sample, sequenced in a study of blood T cell repertoires in COVID-19. Sequencing used immunoSEQ multiplex PCR; TCRdb keeps in-frame clones, though not all of them. The profile shows about 260,000 clones, over 75% of them singletons. Sample: peripheral blood. The receptors originated from a human donor in a cohort sampled during active COVID-19. CDR3s leave out the opening cysteine and the closing phenylalanine or tryptophan.

TRBV7-2	TRBJ1-1	ASSQEGRGQNTEAF
TRBV28	TRBJ2-7	ASSLTNRYEQY
TRBV30	TRBJ1-2	AWSTPGQSYGYT
TRBV6-5	TRBJ2-5	ASSSLDRKETQY
TRBV4-1	TRBJ1-6	ASSQDHRTGNSPLH
TRBV4-1	TRBJ2-7	ASSQDGPSREQY
TRBV18	TRBJ2-7	ASSPENEVLDIEQY
TRBV11-2	TRBJ1-2	ASSLGSGLRLSNYGYT
TRBV19	TRBJ1-1	ASKVGGNTEAF
TRBV4-1	TRBJ1-6	ASSQLLTGGKNSPLH
TRBV6-1	TRBJ1-4	ASSESGTGVVKLF
TRBV30	TRBJ2-5	AWSVKSPQETQY
TRBV9	TRBJ1-2	ASSVGDRGPYPYYT
TRBV11-2	TRBJ1-1	ASSLGLTMNTEAF
TRBV4-1	TRBJ1-1	ASSLYRVGTGRPEAF
TRBV4-1	TRBJ2-7	ASSQAGQPDYEQY
TRBV5-6	TRBJ1-1	ASSSLQPLGAYGTEAF
TRBV7-6	TRBJ2-7	ASSLELTSYEQY
TRBV6-2/TRBV6-3	TRBJ1-2	ASSYIGQNFYGYT
TRBV7-9	TRBJ2-7	ASSPAGGAGTYEQY
TRBV6-5	TRBJ2-1	ASSYSTGQVYNEQF
TRBV19	TRBJ1-1	ASSNQGYTEAF
TRBV7-9	TRBJ2-7	ASSRGHRYEQY
TRBV19	TRBJ1-1	ASTTLQGRTEAF
TRBV18	TRBJ1-1	ASSPNDRVLTEAF
TRBV11-3	TRBJ2-7	ASSSGLAGDYEQY
TRBV7-8	TRBJ1-3	ASSLAYTGGGNTIY
TRBV30	TRBJ2-7	AWSVGGQMN
TRBV6-2/TRBV6-3	TRBJ2-1	ASSSRRGRTGEQF
TRBV4-3	TRBJ2-7	ASSQNRQGSYEQY
TRBV27	TRBJ2-7	ASSGRGYEQY
TRBV28	TRBJ1-6	ASRGRRQAYYNSPLH
TRBV19	TRBJ1-6	ASSLAMISPLH
TRBV7-9	TRBJ2-1	ASSPSGSSYNEQF
TRBV6-2/TRBV6-3	TRBJ2-7	ASSFSLEGGSYEQY
TRBV28	TRBJ1-2	ASSLTGTGGIGYT
TRBV29-1	TRBJ2-7	SVEDGGAAYEQY